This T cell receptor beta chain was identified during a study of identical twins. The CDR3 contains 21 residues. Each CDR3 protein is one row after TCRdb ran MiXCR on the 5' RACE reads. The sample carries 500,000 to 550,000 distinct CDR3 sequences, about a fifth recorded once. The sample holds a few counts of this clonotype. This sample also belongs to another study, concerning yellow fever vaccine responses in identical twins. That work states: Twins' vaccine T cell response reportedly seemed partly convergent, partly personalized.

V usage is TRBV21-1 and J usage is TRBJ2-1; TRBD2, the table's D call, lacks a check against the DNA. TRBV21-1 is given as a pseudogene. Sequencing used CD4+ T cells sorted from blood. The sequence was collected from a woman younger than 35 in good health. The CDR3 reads CASSITPGPSGRPREYNEQFF. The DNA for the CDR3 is TGTGCCAGCAGCATAACACCAGGTCCTAGCGGGAGACCCAGAGAGTACAATGAGCAGTTCTTC.